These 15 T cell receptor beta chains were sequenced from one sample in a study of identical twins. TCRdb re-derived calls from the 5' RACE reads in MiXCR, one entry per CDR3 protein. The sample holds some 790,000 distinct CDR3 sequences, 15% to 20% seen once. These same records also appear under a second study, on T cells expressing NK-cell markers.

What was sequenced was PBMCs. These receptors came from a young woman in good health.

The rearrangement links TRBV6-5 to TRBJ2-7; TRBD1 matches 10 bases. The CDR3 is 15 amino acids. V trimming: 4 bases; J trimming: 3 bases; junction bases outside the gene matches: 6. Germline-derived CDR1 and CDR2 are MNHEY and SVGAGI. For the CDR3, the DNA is TGTGCCAGCAGTTCCAGGGGGACAGGGGACTACGAGCAGTACTTC. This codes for CASSSRGTGDYEQYF.

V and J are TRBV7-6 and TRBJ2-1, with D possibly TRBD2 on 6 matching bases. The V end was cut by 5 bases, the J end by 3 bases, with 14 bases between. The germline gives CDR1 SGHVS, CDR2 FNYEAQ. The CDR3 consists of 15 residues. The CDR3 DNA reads TGTGCCAGCAGCCTCCGCGGGACTTTCTACAATGAGCAGTTCTTC. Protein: CASSLRGTFYNEQFF.

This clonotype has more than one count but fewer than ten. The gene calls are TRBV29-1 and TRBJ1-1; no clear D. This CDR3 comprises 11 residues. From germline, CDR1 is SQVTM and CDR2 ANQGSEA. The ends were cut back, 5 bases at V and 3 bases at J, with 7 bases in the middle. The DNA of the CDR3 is TGCAGCGTTCGGGGAGACACTGAAGCTTTCTTT. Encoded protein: CSVRGDTEAFF.

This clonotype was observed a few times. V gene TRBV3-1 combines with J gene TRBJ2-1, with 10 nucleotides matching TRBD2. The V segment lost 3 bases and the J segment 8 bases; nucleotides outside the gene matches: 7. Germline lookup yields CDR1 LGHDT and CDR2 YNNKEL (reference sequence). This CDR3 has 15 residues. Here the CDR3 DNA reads TGTGCCAGCAGCCAGCTAGCGGGAGATGACGATGAGCAGTTCTTC. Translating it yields CASSQLAGDDDEQFF.

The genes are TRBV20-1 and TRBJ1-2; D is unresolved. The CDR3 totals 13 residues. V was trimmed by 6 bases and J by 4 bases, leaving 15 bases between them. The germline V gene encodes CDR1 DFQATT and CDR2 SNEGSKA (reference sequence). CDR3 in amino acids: CSAGEGLGYGYTF. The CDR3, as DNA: TGCAGTGCGGGAGAAGGGCTAGGCTATGGCTACACCTTC.

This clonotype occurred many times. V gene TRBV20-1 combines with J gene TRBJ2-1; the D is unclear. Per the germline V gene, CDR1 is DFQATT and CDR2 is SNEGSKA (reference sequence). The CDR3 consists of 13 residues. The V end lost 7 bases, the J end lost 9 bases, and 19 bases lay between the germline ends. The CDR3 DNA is TGCAGTGTCGGTTTGGCTGTTGCCACTGAGCAGTTCTTC. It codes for CSVGLAVATEQFF.

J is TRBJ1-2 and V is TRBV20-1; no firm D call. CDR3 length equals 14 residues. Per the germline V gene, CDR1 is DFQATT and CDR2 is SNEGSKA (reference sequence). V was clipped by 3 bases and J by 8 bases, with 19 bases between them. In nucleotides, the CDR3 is TGCAGTGCTAGTGCCAGGCCCAAATCGGGGGGCTACACCTTC. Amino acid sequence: CSASARPKSGGYTF.

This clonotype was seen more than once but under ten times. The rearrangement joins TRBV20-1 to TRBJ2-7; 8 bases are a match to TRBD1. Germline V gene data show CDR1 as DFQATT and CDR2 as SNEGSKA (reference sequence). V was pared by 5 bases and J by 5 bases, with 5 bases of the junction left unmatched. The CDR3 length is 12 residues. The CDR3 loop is CSAGQGLHEQYF. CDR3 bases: TGCAGTGCTGGACAGGGCCTCCACGAGCAGTACTTC.

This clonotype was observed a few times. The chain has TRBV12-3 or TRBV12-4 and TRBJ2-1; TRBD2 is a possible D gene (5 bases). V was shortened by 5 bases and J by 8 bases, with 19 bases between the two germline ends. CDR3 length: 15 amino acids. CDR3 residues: CASSPRGFSDDEQFF. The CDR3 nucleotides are TGTGCCAGCAGTCCTAGAGGGTTTAGCGACGATGAGCAGTTCTTC.

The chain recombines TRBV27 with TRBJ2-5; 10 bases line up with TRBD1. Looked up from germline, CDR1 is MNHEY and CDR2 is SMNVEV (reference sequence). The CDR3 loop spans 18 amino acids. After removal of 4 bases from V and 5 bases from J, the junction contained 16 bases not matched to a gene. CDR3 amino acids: CASSSRTGGIVGWETQYF. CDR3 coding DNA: TGTGCCAGCAGTTCCCGGACAGGGGGAATCGTCGGTTGGGAGACCCAGTACTTC.

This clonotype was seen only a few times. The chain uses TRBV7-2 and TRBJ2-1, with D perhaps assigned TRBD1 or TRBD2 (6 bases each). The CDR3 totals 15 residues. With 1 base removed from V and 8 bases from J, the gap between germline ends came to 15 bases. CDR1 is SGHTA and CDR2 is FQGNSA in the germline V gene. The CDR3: CASSLGLGGADEQFF. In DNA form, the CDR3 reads TGTGCCAGCAGCTTAGGTTTGGGGGGCGCCGATGAGCAGTTCTTC.

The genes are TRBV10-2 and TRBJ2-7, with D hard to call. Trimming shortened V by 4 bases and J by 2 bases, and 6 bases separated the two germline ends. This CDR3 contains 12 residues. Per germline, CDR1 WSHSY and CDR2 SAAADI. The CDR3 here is CASSASAYEQYF. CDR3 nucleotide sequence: TGCGCCAGCAGTGCGTCAGCCTACGAGCAGTACTTC.

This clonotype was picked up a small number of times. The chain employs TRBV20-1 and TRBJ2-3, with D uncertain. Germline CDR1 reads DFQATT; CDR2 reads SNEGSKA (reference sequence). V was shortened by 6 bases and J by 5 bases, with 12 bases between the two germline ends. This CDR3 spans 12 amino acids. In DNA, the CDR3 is TGCAGTGCCACCATTTCTGGAGATACGCAGTATTTT. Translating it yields CSATISGDTQYF.

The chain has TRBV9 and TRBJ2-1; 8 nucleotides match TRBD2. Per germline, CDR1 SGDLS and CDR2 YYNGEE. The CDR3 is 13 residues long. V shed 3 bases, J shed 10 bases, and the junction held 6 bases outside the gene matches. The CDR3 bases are TGTGCCAGCAGCGCGCCTAGCGGGCGCGAGCAGTTCTTC. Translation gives CASSAPSGREQFF.

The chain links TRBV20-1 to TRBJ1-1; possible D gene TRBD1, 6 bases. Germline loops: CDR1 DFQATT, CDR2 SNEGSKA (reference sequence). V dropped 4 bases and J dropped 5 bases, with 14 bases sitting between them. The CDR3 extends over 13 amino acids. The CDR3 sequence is CSAIGGGRTEAFF. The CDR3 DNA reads TGCAGTGCTATAGGGGGAGGTCGAACTGAAGCTTTCTTT.